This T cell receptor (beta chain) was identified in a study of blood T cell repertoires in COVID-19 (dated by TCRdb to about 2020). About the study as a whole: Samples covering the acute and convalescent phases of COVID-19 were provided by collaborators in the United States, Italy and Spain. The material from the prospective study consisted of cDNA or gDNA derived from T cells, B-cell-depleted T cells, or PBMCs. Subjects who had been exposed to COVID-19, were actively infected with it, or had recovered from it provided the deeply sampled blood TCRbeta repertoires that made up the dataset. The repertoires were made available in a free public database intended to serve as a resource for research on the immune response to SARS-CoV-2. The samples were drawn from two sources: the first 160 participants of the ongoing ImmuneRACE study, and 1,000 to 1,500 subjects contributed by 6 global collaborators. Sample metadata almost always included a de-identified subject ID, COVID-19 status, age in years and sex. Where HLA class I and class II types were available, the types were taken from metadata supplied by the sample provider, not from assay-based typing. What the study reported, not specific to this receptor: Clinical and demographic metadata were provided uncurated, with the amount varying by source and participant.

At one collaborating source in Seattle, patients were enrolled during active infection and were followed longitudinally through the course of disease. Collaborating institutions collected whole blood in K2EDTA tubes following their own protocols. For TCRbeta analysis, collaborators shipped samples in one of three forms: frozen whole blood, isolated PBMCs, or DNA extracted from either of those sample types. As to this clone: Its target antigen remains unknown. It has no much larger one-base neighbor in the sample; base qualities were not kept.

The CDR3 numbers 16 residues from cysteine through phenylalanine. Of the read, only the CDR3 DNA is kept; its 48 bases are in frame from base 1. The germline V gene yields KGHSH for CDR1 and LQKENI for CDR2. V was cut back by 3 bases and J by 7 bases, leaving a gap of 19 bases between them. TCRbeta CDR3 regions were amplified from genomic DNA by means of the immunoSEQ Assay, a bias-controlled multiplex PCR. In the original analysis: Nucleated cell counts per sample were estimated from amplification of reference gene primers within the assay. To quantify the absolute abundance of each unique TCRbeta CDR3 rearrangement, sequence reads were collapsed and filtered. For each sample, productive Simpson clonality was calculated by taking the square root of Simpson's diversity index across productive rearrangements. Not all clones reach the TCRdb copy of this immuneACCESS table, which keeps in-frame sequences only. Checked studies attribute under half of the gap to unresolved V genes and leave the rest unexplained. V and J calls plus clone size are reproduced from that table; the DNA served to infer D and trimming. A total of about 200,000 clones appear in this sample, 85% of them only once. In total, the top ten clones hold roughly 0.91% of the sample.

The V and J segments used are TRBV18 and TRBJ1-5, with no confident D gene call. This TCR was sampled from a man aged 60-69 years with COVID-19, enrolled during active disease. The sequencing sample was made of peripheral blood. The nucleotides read TGTGCCAGCTCACCCACGCAAAGCGGCGCAGGACAGCCCCAGCATTTT. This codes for CASSPTQSGAGQPQHF.